This T cell receptor beta chain was captured in a study of T cell changes during pregnancy in multiple sclerosis. Germline-derived CDR1 and CDR2 are MNHEY and SMNVEV (reference sequence). V was pared by 7 bases and J by 1 base, with 11 bases of the junction left unmatched. The CDR3 is 17 residues long. Some clones are missing from TCRdb's copy, which holds only in-frame ones; the method was immunoSEQ multiplex PCR. The sample gives over 40,000 clones, 88% of which show up once; 1.2% is in the top ten. The genes are TRBV27 and TRBJ2-1, with 9 positions matching TRBD2. The sample consisted of CD4+ T cells from peripheral blood mononuclear cells, taken in the second trimester of pregnancy. This TCR was sampled from a female donor with multiple sclerosis, enrolled in a pregnancy study. The CDR3: CASTRTAGGGSYNEQFF. CDR3 in DNA: TGTGCCAGCACAAGAACAGCGGGAGGTGGTTCCTACAATGAGCAGTTCTTC.